These 29 T cell receptor beta chains originate from one sample sequenced in a study of T cells expressing NK-cell markers. TCRdb reanalyzed the 5' RACE reads and collapses them to one entry per CDR3 protein, without DNA. This table holds about 260,000 distinct CDR3 sequences. The sample was blood T cells: a sorted CD56 or NKG2C T cell subset, CD4+ or CD8+ T cells, or bulk PBMC T cells (not recorded which). The receptor source for this set is a woman aged 18-70 years in good health.

The chain employs TRBV11-2 and TRBJ2-2; TCRdb's D call, TRBD1, is unchecked because there is no DNA. This CDR3 region has 16 residues. CDR1 is SGHAT, CDR2 FQNNGV, per germline. The CDR3 here is CASSLGLRGNTGELFF.

The genes are TRBV7-8 and TRBJ2-1; the D gene TCRdb calls, TRBD1, cannot be checked with no DNA. This CDR3 contains 16 residues. In germline, CDR1 is SGHVS, CDR2 FQNEAQ. The CDR3 loop reads CASSQMTGLEWREQFF.

The chain's CDR3 is CASSLGGANSPLHF. The chain carries TRBV11-2 and TRBJ1-6; TCRdb's assignment of TRBD1 cannot be checked, as there is no DNA. The germline gives CDR1 SGHAT, CDR2 FQNNGV. This CDR3 has 14 residues.

The J gene is TRBJ2-5, the V gene TRBV20-1; lacking DNA, the TRBD1 call made by TCRdb goes unchecked. Germline-derived CDR1 and CDR2 are DFQATT and SNEGSKA (reference sequence). The CDR3 has 13 amino acids. CDR3 protein: CSARGRQGQTQYF.

V usage is TRBV5-1 and J usage is TRBJ2-2; the TRBD2 assignment by TCRdb is unverifiable without DNA. This CDR3 has 15 amino acids. Per germline, CDR1 SGHRS and CDR2 YFSETQ. The CDR3 reads CATGSGRPNTGELFF.

The chain recombines TRBV5-1 with TRBJ2-1. The CDR3 extends over 16 amino acids. CDR1 is SGHRS and CDR2 is YFSETQ in the germline V gene. CDR3 protein: CASSFLSGSSYNEQFF.

The CDR3 protein is CASSQVRGTVNTEAFF. The chain links TRBV3-1 to TRBJ1-1; TCRdb's D call of TRBD1 is untestable without DNA. Germline V CDR1 and CDR2: LGHDT, YNNKEL (reference sequence). There are 16 residues in the CDR3.

The V gene is TRBV18, the J gene TRBJ2-3. CDR1 is KGHSH and CDR2 is LQKENI in the germline V gene. This CDR3 contains 16 residues. This CDR3 is CASSENSDLDTDTQYF.

The V gene is TRBV20-1, the J gene TRBJ2-3; TCRdb's D call of TRBD1 is untestable without DNA. Germline loops: CDR1 DFQATT, CDR2 SNEGSKA (reference sequence). The CDR3 covers 15 residues. The CDR3 spells CSAAPLGASTDTQYF.

The chain combines TRBV6-5 with TRBJ1-5; the TRBD1 assignment by TCRdb is unverifiable without DNA. The CDR3 totals 16 residues. Germline assignment: CDR1 MNHEY and CDR2 SVGAGI. The CDR3: CASSFYGTDSPQPQHF.

The chain combines TRBV6-1 with TRBJ2-5; the TCRdb D gene call, TRBD1, has no DNA to confirm it. There are 14 residues in the CDR3. CDR1 is MNHNS and CDR2 is SASEGT in the germline V gene. The CDR3 protein is CASSGPGIQETQYF.

The rearrangement links TRBV5-6 to TRBJ2-2. Germline CDR1 reads SGHDT; CDR2 reads YYEEEE. The CDR3 contains 15 residues. The CDR3 here is CASSLSHMNTGELFF. Full variable domain (missing parts from reference TRBV5-6 and TRBJ2-2): DAGVTQSPTHLIKTRGQQVTLRCSPKSGHDTVSWYQQALGQGPQFIFQYYEEEERQRGNFPDRFSGHQFPNYSSELNVNALLLGDSALYLCASSLSHMNTGELFFGEGSRLTVL.

CDR3 sequence: CSARGQKNNEQFF. The chain employs TRBV20-1 and TRBJ2-1; the TCRdb call, TRBD2, lacks DNA for checking. The CDR3 is 13 amino acids. The germline gives CDR1 DFQATT, CDR2 SNEGSKA (reference sequence).

The chain couples TRBV6-1 to TRBJ2-3. Germline-derived CDR1 and CDR2 are MNHNS and SASEGT. The CDR3 consists of 13 residues. The CDR3 loop reads CASSLDWTDTQYF.

The chain employs TRBV18 and TRBJ2-7. Germline V CDR1 and CDR2: KGHSH, LQKENI. This CDR3 is built from 13 residues. Here the CDR3 reads CASSVDRSYEQYF.

The V and J genes are TRBV7-2 and TRBJ2-2. The CDR3 extends over 15 amino acids. Germline V gene sequence: CDR1 SGHTA, CDR2 FQGNSA. The CDR3 loop is CASSLFGRETGELFF.

The rearrangement joins TRBV5-1 to TRBJ1-6; TCRdb returns TRBD1, unconfirmable since there is no DNA. The CDR3 consists of 15 residues. Germline V CDR1 and CDR2: SGHRS, YFSETQ. CDR3 sequence: CASSGGDSSNSPLHF.

This chain links TRBV28 with TRBJ2-5; there is no DNA to check the TCRdb D call of TRBD2. Germline CDR1 reads MDHEN; CDR2 reads SYDVKM. The CDR3 totals 17 residues. The CDR3 region is CASSWTSGRTYEETQYF.

The chain has TRBV5-5 and TRBJ2-4. The CDR3 extends over 18 amino acids. Germline CDR1 and CDR2: SGHKS and YYEKEE (reference sequence). The CDR3 here is CASSLTRRRDLAKNIQYF.

V and J are TRBV5-4 and TRBJ1-1; the TRBD1 assignment by TCRdb is unverifiable without DNA. The CDR3 length is 14 residues. Germline V lookup: CDR1 SGHNT, CDR2 YYREEE (reference sequence). CDR3 sequence reads: CASSSQGIHTEAFF.

The chain carries TRBV12-3 or TRBV12-4 and TRBJ1-5. This CDR3 region has 15 residues. Here the CDR3 reads CASSGAGESNQPQHF.

The rearrangement links TRBV9 to TRBJ1-5; TCRdb calls TRBD1, which cannot be checked without DNA. This CDR3 contains 15 residues. Germline lookup yields CDR1 SGDLS and CDR2 YYNGEE. This chain's CDR3 is CASSQKGGSNQPQHF.

This chain's CDR3 is CASRFGGRENQPQHF. V is TRBV27 and J is TRBJ1-5. Germline CDR1 is MNHEY and CDR2 is SMNVEV (reference sequence). There are 15 residues in the CDR3.

This chain uses TRBV19 with TRBJ1-5; TCRdb's D call, TRBD1, is unchecked because there is no DNA. The length of the CDR3 is 16 residues. The germline V gene has CDR1 LNHDA and CDR2 SQIVND (reference sequence). CDR3 loop: CASSTRQGGFNQPQHF.

This chain links TRBV10-3 with TRBJ2-3. The CDR3 is 14 residues long. CDR1 and CDR2 from the germline V gene are ENHRY and SYGVKD. The chain's CDR3 is CAICIDPSTDTQYF.

This rearrangement joins TRBV25-1 to TRBJ1-1; TCRdb proposes TRBD1, but this gene call is untestable without DNA. The CDR3 is made up of 14 amino acids. CDR1 is MGHDK and CDR2 is SYGVNS in the germline V gene. The CDR3 region is CASSGTGGGTEAFF.

The chain recombines TRBV20-1 with TRBJ2-1; TCRdb's assignment of TRBD1 cannot be checked, as there is no DNA. Per the germline V gene, CDR1 is DFQATT and CDR2 is SNEGSKA (reference sequence). The CDR3 length is 14 residues. CDR3 sequence reads: CSARDGATLNEQFF.

The chain combines TRBV6-2 or TRBV6-3 with TRBJ2-1; absent DNA, TCRdb's TRBD2 call cannot be checked. Germline CDR1 is MNHEY and CDR2 is SVGEGT. The length of the CDR3 is 14 residues. The CDR3 is CASSPVSGSWEQFF.

The chain employs TRBV11-2 and TRBJ1-5; TCRdb selects TRBD1, and the lack of DNA leaves this call unchecked. This CDR3 is built from 15 residues. CDR1 is SGHAT and CDR2 is FQNNGV in the germline V gene. The CDR3 sequence is CASSITGHSNQPQHF.